This entry features one T cell receptor (beta chain) sequence. Germline values: CDR1 SGHNT, CDR2 YYREEE (reference sequence). V lost 2 bases and J 2 bases, leaving 11 bases between the germline ends. This CDR3 spans 15 amino acids. The record originates from a study of blood T cell repertoires in COVID-19. Study details: PBMCs, B-cell-depleted T cells, or T cells were the source of the cDNA or gDNA that made up the material.

Source study methods: Estimation of nucleated cell counts was performed using reference gene primer amplification. Assay: immunoSEQ multiplex PCR; the TCRdb copy retains only in-frame clones and omits some. V and J calls and clone size are copied from that table; D and trimming were computed from the DNA. The sample holds over 100,000 clones, 70% to 90% seen once. The specimen sequenced was peripheral blood. The V and J genes are TRBV5-4 and TRBJ2-1, with D maybe TRBD1 (6 bases). This TCR was sampled from a man in his fifties with active or convalescent COVID-19. This CDR3 reads CASSFPRGPYNEQFF. DNA for the CDR3: TGTGCCAGCAGCTTCCCCAGGGGACCCTACAATGAGCAGTTCTTC.